This TCR beta chain appears in the sequencing data of a study of blood T cell repertoires in COVID-19. Turning to the study itself: The samples span acute and convalescent COVID-19 from the United States, Italy and Spain. From T cells, B-cell-depleted T cells, or PBMCs came the material, which was cDNA or gDNA.

In the original processing: Reference gene primer amplification gave nucleated cell count estimates. The table came from immunoSEQ multiplex PCR; TCRdb's copy has only in-frame clones and leaves some out. That table furnishes V, J and clone size, whereas the DNA furnished D and trimming. The table records roughly 70,000 clones, 88% of them present only once. Germline CDR1 is MDHEN and CDR2 is SYDVKM. This CDR3 is built from 13 residues. V was cut by 3 bases and J by 4 bases, with 9 bases left in between. V and J are TRBV28 and TRBJ1-2; D is ambiguous. The sequenced material came from peripheral blood. This receptor was taken from a woman in her seventies with acute or convalescent COVID-19. CDR3 protein: CASSFNNFYGYTF. The CDR3 nucleotides read TGTGCCAGCAGTTTTAACAATTTCTATGGCTACACCTTC.